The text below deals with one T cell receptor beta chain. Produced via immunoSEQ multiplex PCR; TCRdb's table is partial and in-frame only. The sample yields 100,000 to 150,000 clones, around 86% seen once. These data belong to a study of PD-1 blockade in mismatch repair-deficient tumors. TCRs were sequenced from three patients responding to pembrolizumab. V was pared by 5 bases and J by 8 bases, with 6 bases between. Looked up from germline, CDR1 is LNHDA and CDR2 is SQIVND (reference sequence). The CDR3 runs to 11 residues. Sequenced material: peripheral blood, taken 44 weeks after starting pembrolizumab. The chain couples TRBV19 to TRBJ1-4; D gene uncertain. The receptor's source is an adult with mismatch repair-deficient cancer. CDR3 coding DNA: TGTGCCAGTAGTGAGACGGAAAAACTGTTTTTT. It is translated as CASSETEKLFF.